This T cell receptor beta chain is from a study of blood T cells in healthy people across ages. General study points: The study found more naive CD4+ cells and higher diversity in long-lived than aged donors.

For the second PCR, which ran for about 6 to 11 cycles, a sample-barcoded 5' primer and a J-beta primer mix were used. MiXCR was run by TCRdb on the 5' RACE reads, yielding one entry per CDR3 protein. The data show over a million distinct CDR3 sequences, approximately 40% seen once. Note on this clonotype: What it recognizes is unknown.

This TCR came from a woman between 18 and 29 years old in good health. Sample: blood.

The CDR3 sequence is CASKVKPSNTGELFF. The CDR3, as DNA: TGTGCCAGCAAGGTCAAGCCCTCGAACACCGGGGAGCTGTTTTTT. The chain recombines TRBV2 with TRBJ2-2; no firm D call. Germline assignment: CDR1 SNHLY and CDR2 FYNNEI. Trimming left V 7 bases short and J 0 bases short, with 12 bases between. The CDR3 is 15 amino acids.